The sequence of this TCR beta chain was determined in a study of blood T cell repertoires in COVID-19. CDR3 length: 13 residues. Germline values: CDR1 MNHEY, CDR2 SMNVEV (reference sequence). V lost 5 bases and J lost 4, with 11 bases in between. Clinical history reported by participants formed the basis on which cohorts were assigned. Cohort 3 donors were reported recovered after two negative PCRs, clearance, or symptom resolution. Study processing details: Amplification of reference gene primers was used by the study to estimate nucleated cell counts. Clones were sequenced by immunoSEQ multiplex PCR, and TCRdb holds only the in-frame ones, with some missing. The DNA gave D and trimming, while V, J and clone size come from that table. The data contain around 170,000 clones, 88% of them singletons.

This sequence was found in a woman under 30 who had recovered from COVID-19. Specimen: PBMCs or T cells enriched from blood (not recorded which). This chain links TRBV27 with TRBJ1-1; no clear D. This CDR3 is CASSLSYGTEAFF. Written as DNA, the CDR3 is TGTGCCAGCAGTCTAAGCTATGGCACTGAAGCTTTCTTT.